The 3 T cell receptor beta chains given below trace back to one sample, sequenced in a study of shared clonotypes between healthy human individuals. The table came from immunoSEQ multiplex PCR; TCRdb's copy has only in-frame clones and leaves some out. The repertoire holds fewer than 400,000 clones, with approximately 79% as singletons. What was sequenced was memory CD4+ T cells sorted from blood. Subset defined: CD45RA-negative fraction. The receptor set was obtained from a man aged 30-40 years in good health.

The gene calls are TRBV5-4 and TRBJ2-3, with TRBD2 matching over 11 bases. The CDR3 is 16 residues long. The V and J ends lost 7 bases and 1 base, in that order; junction bases with no gene match: 8. Per the germline V gene, CDR1 is SGHNT and CDR2 is YYREEE (reference sequence). The CDR3: CASGTSGPKGTDTQYF. The DNA of the CDR3 is TGTGCCAGCGGGACTAGCGGTCCTAAAGGCACAGATACGCAGTATTTT.

Only one count was recorded for this clone. The gene calls are TRBV28 and TRBJ2-7; 9 bases fit TRBD2. Germline CDR1 reads MDHEN; CDR2 reads SYDVKM. J was trimmed by 3 bases and V by 5 bases; bases with no gene match: 11. The CDR3 consists of 16 residues. CDR3 bases: TGTGCCAGCAGTGACGCCTCGAGCGGGAGGAACTACGAGCAGTACTTC. Translating it yields CASSDASSGRNYEQYF. Full variable domain (outside the CDR3, taken from reference TRBV28 and TRBJ2-7): DVKVTQSSRYLVKRTGEKVFLECVQDMDHENMFWYRQDPGLGLRLIYFSYDVKMKEKGDIPEGYSVSREKKERFSLILESASTNQTSMYLCASSDASSGRNYEQYFGPGTRLTVT.

The V call is TRBV5-6, the J call TRBJ2-7, with 11 positions matching TRBD1. Germline trimming cut 2 bases from V and 4 bases from J; bases unmatched to any gene: 5. Germline values: CDR1 SGHDT, CDR2 YYEEEE. The CDR3 totals 15 residues. CDR3 coding DNA: TGTGCCAGCAGCTTTCCCGGGACAGGGGGATACGAGCAGTACTTC. Translation gives CASSFPGTGGYEQYF.